The entry that follows covers one T cell receptor (beta chain) sequence. This sample was taken from a study of cytomegalovirus exposure and HLA in healthy donors. On the study more broadly: An analysis done earlier identified more than 100 million unique TCR beta sequences from 150 million to 200 million T cells. About 83 million unique TCRs from HLA-typed donors made up an early data release.

Germline V lookup: CDR1 SGHVS, CDR2 FQNEAQ. V was shortened by 2 bases and J by 0 bases, with 4 bases between the two germline ends. The CDR3 runs 13 residues. PCR involved 60 Vbeta and 13 Jbeta primers. The assay was immunoSEQ multiplex PCR, and TCRdb's table has in-frame clones only and misses some. The sample lists 150,000 to 200,000 clones; 55% to 75% were seen once. This chain connects TRBV7-8 to TRBJ1-1, with D unresolved. This TCR was recovered from a human donor in good health. The source material was PBMCs. CDR3 sequence (DNA): TGTGCCAGCAGCTTATTTATGAACACTGAAGCTTTCTTT. It encodes CASSLFMNTEAFF.